The 21 T cell receptor beta chains below all came from one sample that was sequenced in a study of response to subunit inactivated influenza vaccine. TCRdb independently ran MiXCR on the RT-PCR reads; one entry per CDR3 protein. The table lists about 650,000 distinct CDR3 sequences, about 15% of them singletons. The sample was PBMCs from blood, taken about 11 days after vaccination. Receptors were obtained from a middle-aged man who received an inactivated influenza vaccine.

The chain has TRBV7-8 and TRBJ2-2, with D possibly being TRBD1 or TRBD2 (5 bases each). The CDR3 covers 17 residues. V was pared by 3 bases and J by 5 bases, with 19 bases between. Germline values: CDR1 SGHVS, CDR2 FQNEAQ. The CDR3 DNA reads as TGTGCCAGCAGCTTTTCCGGGGACCCCGTTAGTACCGGGGAGCTGTTTTTT. This translates into CASSFSGDPVSTGELFF. Full variable domain (rest looked up from reference TRBV7-8 and TRBJ2-2): GAGVSQSPRYKVAKRGQDVALRCDPISGHVSLFWYQQALGQGPEFLTYFQNEAQLDKSGLPSDRFFAERPEGSVSTLKIQRTQQEDSAVYLCASSFSGDPVSTGELFFGEGSRLTVL.

The table lists this clonotype with a few counts. The chain couples TRBV25-1 to TRBJ2-2, with D perhaps matching TRBD2 (6 bases). Trimming took off 2 bases at V and 1 base at J, with 11 bases between the two ends. The V gene's germline CDR1 is MGHDK and CDR2 SYGVNS. The CDR3 is 16 amino acids. The CDR3 loop reads CASSERRRGNTGELFF. The DNA for the CDR3 is TGTGCCAGCAGTGAAAGGAGGAGGGGGAACACCGGGGAGCTGTTTTTT.

The CDR3 bases are TGTGCCAGCAGTTACTCGGCGACAGGGAACAACGTCCTGACTTTC. The encoded protein is CASSYSATGNNVLTF. The V call is TRBV6-5, the J call TRBJ2-6; 7 nucleotides line up with TRBD1. V lost 0 bases and J lost 9; bases outside the gene matches: 5. CDR3 length equals 15 residues. Germline V gene lookup returns CDR1 MNHEY and CDR2 SVGAGI.

This clonotype appeared a few times. This chain uses TRBV6-5 with TRBJ2-2, with D possibly being TRBD2 (6 bases). V lost 5 bases and J lost 5, with 12 bases in between. The CDR3 is 14 residues long. Germline CDR1 and CDR2: MNHEY and SVGAGI. The CDR3 region is CASSLRGTTGELFF. DNA of the CDR3: TGTGCCAGCAGTCTACGCGGGACGACCGGGGAGCTGTTTTTT.

The table lists this clonotype with many counts. The rearrangement links TRBV7-6 to TRBJ2-1; 10 bases agree with TRBD2. Germline values: CDR1 SGHVS, CDR2 FNYEAQ. The CDR3 contains 17 residues. The ends lost 2 bases at V and 5 bases at J; junction bases unmatched: 9. The CDR3 region is CASSLNLLAGSHNEQFF. The CDR3 DNA sequence: TGTGCCAGCAGCTTAAATCTACTAGCGGGGTCCCACAATGAGCAGTTCTTC.

The chain combines TRBV18 with TRBJ2-3; TRBD1 or TRBD2 may be the D gene (5 bases each). The V end lost 0 bases, the J end lost 8 bases, and 12 bases lay between the germline ends. CDR3 length: 14 amino acids. The germline gives CDR1 KGHSH, CDR2 LQKENI. CDR3 sequence: CASSPPMGPVTQYF. The DNA of the CDR3 is TGTGCCAGCTCACCACCGATGGGACCCGTTACGCAGTATTTT.

This clonotype was recorded a few times. The CDR3 nucleotides are TGTGCCAGCAGCTTAGGGACGGAGGCTCGATTTGGCTACACCTTC. It encodes CASSLGTEARFGYTF. The chain couples TRBV7-2 to TRBJ1-2; D gene uncertain. The germline V gene has CDR1 SGHTA and CDR2 FQGNSA. Trimming removed 1 base at V and 7 bases at J, with 16 bases between. This CDR3 contains 15 residues.

Only a few counts were recorded for this clonotype. The chain employs TRBV19 and TRBJ2-1; D gene uncertain. The CDR3 length is 12 residues. Trimming left V 4 bases short and J 6 bases short, with 7 bases between. Germline V gene sequence: CDR1 LNHDA, CDR2 SQIVND (reference sequence). The CDR3 DNA sequence: TGTGCCAGTAGTAGCCCTGGCAATGAGCAGTTCTTC. As protein: CASSSPGNEQFF.

This clonotype appeared once. The chain links TRBV4-3 to TRBJ2-7; 12 nucleotides agree with TRBD2. Germline V gene lookup returns CDR1 LGHNA and CDR2 YSLEER. The V gene end was trimmed by 2 bases and the J gene end by 0 bases; junction bases not matched to a gene: 2. This CDR3 spans 16 amino acids. CDR3 DNA: TGCGCCAGCAGCCAAAAGACTAGCGGGAGCTCCTACGAGCAGTACTTC. This sequence encodes CASSQKTSGSSYEQYF.

As to this clonotype: The germline gene is not matched at one end of the junction; a read error may be the cause. The rearrangement joins TRBV11-2 to TRBJ2-1; a possible D gene is TRBD2 (6 bases). CDR3 length: 15 amino acids. Looked up from germline, CDR1 is SGHAT and CDR2 is FQNNGV. The CDR3 loop is CSSSLSTGLLNEQFF. The DNA of the CDR3 is TGTTCCAGCAGCTTAAGTACGGGACTCCTAAATGAGCAGTTCTTC.

This clonotype was detected a few times. The chain is built from TRBV6-1 and TRBJ2-3; 8 bases line up with TRBD1. Germline CDR1 is MNHNS and CDR2 is SASEGT. V lost 10 bases, J lost 4 bases, and 10 bases stayed unmatched. The CDR3 extends over 14 amino acids. CDR3 sequence reads: CATQQGDIADTQYF. The CDR3 bases are TGTGCCACGCAACAGGGGGATATTGCAGATACGCAGTATTTT.

This clonotype has only a few counts. The genes are TRBV28 and TRBJ1-1, with D perhaps TRBD1 (6 bases). This CDR3 comprises 15 residues. Germline V gives CDR1 MDHEN, CDR2 SYDVKM. V lost 3 bases to trimming and J lost 4 bases, with 15 bases between them. The CDR3 coding sequence is TGTGCCAGCAGTTTCGCCCCAGGGGCGCTCACTGAAGCTTTCTTT. It is translated as CASSFAPGALTEAFF. The full variable domain, with the rest looked up from reference TRBV28 and TRBJ1-1, is DVKVTQSSRYLVKRTGEKVFLECVQDMDHENMFWYRQDPGLGLRLIYFSYDVKMKEKGDIPEGYSVSREKKERFSLILESASTNQTSMYLCASSFAPGALTEAFFGQGTRLTVV.

The J gene is TRBJ1-2, the V gene TRBV3-1, with D tentatively TRBD1 (5 bases). This CDR3 has 12 residues. V was cut by 2 bases and J by 8 bases, with 9 bases left in between. Germline V gene sequence: CDR1 LGHDT, CDR2 YNNKEL (reference sequence). The CDR3 DNA follows: TGTGCCAGCAGCCAACAGGGCCCCGGCTACACCTTC. Translated, it gives CASSQQGPGYTF.

The chain is built from TRBV5-1 and TRBJ2-6; TRBD1 is a possible D gene (6 bases). V was pared by 1 base and J by 1 base, with 18 bases between. The CDR3 is 19 residues long. Germline V lookup: CDR1 SGHRS, CDR2 YFSETQ. The CDR3 region is CASSLSPGHGVSGANVLTF. In DNA form, the CDR3 reads TGCGCCAGCAGCTTGAGCCCGGGACATGGTGTATCTGGGGCCAACGTCCTGACTTTC. Full variable domain (remainder filled in from reference TRBV5-1 and TRBJ2-6): KAGVTQTPRYLIKTRGQQVTLSCSPISGHRSVSWYQQTPGQGLQFLFEYFSETQRNKGNFPGRFSGRQFSNSRSEMNVSTLELGDSALYLCASSLSPGHGVSGANVLTFGAGSRLTVL.

The chain joins TRBV6-1 to TRBJ1-1; D gene unclear. The V gene's germline CDR1 is MNHNS and CDR2 SASEGT. The CDR3 loop spans 15 amino acids. Between the trimmed V and J ends, which lost 6 bases and 1 base, there was a span of 15 bases. The CDR3 sequence is CASSDAVYQNTEAFF. In DNA, the CDR3 is TGTGCCAGCAGCGACGCTGTATACCAGAACACTGAAGCTTTCTTT.

The chain is built from TRBV12-3 or TRBV12-4 and TRBJ2-3; 10 bases are shared with TRBD1. CDR3 length: 16 amino acids. V was clipped by 6 bases and J by 2 bases; unmatched bases: 8. The CDR3 bases are TGTGCCAGCAGCCGCGGACAGGGGGGACCCACAGATACGCAGTATTTT. Protein product: CASSRGQGGPTDTQYF.

This clonotype was found a few times. The rearrangement links TRBV7-9 to TRBJ1-2; possibly TRBD1 for D (6 bases). The length of the CDR3 is 14 residues. Germline V gene data show CDR1 as SEHNR and CDR2 as FQNEAQ (reference sequence). Trimming removed 5 bases at V and 7 bases at J, with 17 bases between. Here the CDR3 DNA reads TGTGCCAGCAGCCGAACTTCAGGGGATGGTGGCTACACCTTC. It encodes CASSRTSGDGGYTF.

Only a few counts were recorded for this clonotype. The V gene is TRBV5-1, the J gene TRBJ2-7; tentative D call: TRBD2 (5 bases). The germline CDR1 and CDR2 sequences are SGHRS and YFSETQ. The CDR3 runs to 15 residues. V lost 0 bases, J lost 6 bases, and 16 bases lay in between. CDR3 region: CASSLEGVPLVEQYF. CDR3 DNA: TGCGCCAGCAGCTTGGAGGGAGTTCCCCTTGTCGAGCAGTACTTC.

CDR3 coding DNA: TGTGCCAGCAGTCGCGGGCAGGGATGGCAGCCCCAGCATTTT. Protein product: CASSRGQGWQPQHF. The gene calls are TRBV6-2 or TRBV6-3 and TRBJ1-5; tentative D call: TRBD1 (5 bases). This CDR3 region has 14 residues. Per the germline V gene, CDR1 is MNHEY and CDR2 is SVGEGT. V was cut by 5 bases and J by 7 bases, with 15 bases left in between.

V usage is TRBV27 and J usage is TRBJ2-1; a weak D match, TRBD2 (6 bases). V was cut by 7 bases and J by 6 bases, with 16 bases left in between. CDR1 MNHEY and CDR2 SMNVEV come from the germline V gene (reference sequence). This CDR3 region has 14 residues. The CDR3 DNA follows: TGTGCCAGCAATTGGGACTCCCGGGGCAATGAGCAGTTCTTC. Protein product: CASNWDSRGNEQFF.

Only a few counts were recorded for this clonotype. The V call is TRBV30, the J call TRBJ2-7, with 11 bases lining up with TRBD1. V gave up 1 base and J gave up 3 bases; unmatched junction bases: 14. Per the germline V gene, CDR1 is GTSNPN and CDR2 is SVGIG (reference sequence). The CDR3 is 18 residues long. CDR3 sequence (DNA): TGTGCCTGGAGTGCCGTTCGGGGGACAGGGGGTAAGAACTACGAGCAGTACTTC. It encodes CAWSAVRGTGGKNYEQYF. Full variable domain (remainder filled in from reference TRBV30 and TRBJ2-7): SQTIHQWPATLVQPVGSPLSLECTVEGTSNPNLYWYRQAAGRGLQLLFYSVGIGQISSEVPQNLSASRPQDRQFILSSKKLLLSDSGFYLCAWSAVRGTGGKNYEQYFGPGTRLTVT.